Listed below are T cell receptor beta chains from one sample, sequenced in a study of T cells in Graves' hyperthyroidism and ophthalmopathy. TCRdb called the multiplex PCR reads again in MiXCR, with one record for every CDR3 protein. The table lists approximately 530,000 distinct CDR3 sequences, 15% to 20% of them singletons. Material: blood. These receptors were obtained from a man aged 35-49 years with Graves' ophthalmopathy. Each CDR3 is given with its conserved first and last residue. Fields, in order: V gene, J gene, clone size, D gene, CDR3 DNA, CDR3 protein. D genes are given only for firm matches. A row's size may be missing; if present it is once, few, many or a size class.

TRBV7-2	TRBJ2-1	many	NA	TGTGCCAGCACCCGAAAGGGGGACAATGAGCAGTTCTTC	CASTRKGDNEQFF
TRBV29-1	TRBJ2-7	NA	NA	TGCAGCGTTGAAGACAGGGTAGGCGAGCAGTACTTC	CSVEDRVGEQYF
TRBV27	TRBJ2-7	many	NA	TGTGCCAGCAGTTTAGGTGCGGGTACCTACGAGCAGTACTTC	CASSLGAGTYEQYF
TRBV11-2	TRBJ2-2	few	NA	TGTGCCAGCAGCCCTCAGGGCTTCGCGAACACCGGGGAGCTGTTTTTT	CASSPQGFANTGELFF
TRBV19	TRBJ1-5	few	TRBD1	TGTGCCAGTAGTACCCCCTCGGGACAGCCGCATCAGCCCCAGCATTTT	CASSTPSGQPHQPQHF
TRBV5-1	TRBJ1-1	few	TRBD1	TGCGCCAGCAGCTTAACAGGGGGGTGGAACACTGAAGCTTTCTTT	CASSLTGGWNTEAFF
TRBV10-2	TRBJ2-7	NA	NA	TGCGCCAGCAGTGAGTGGGGACGGGAGAGCTCCTACGAGCAGTACTTC	CASSEWGRESSYEQYF
TRBV15	TRBJ1-1	few	NA	TGTGCCACCAGCAGAGTTGGGACTACTGAAGCTTTCTTT	CATSRVGTTEAFF
TRBV3-1	TRBJ1-2	many	NA	TGTGCCAGCAGCCAAGCCTACCACATGGGTGGCTACACCTTC	CASSQAYHMGGYTF
TRBV11-3	TRBJ2-1	many	NA	TGTGCCAGCAGCGTCAACAGGGTTAATGAGCAGTTCTTC	CASSVNRVNEQFF
TRBV28	TRBJ1-1	many	TRBD1	TGTGCCAGCAGTTTACACACAGGGGCCGGCACTGAAGCTTTCTTT	CASSLHTGAGTEAFF
TRBV7-2	TRBJ2-2	NA	NA	TGTGCCAGCCAAACCCCCTTGGGGACCGGGGAGCTGTTTTTT	CASQTPLGTGELFF
TRBV11-3	TRBJ2-5	many	TRBD2	TGTGCCAGCAGCCTCGGACTAGGGGAGACCCAGTACTTC	CASSLGLGETQYF
TRBV28	TRBJ1-1	many	TRBD1	TGTGCCAGCAGCAACAGGGGGGGGGCGCTTGGAGCTTTCTTT	CASSNRGGALGAFF
TRBV18	TRBJ2-3	many	NA	TGTGCCAGCTCGTCTGCCGGGTCTTACACAGATACGCAGTATTTT	CASSSAGSYTDTQYF
TRBV2	TRBJ2-3	many	NA	TGTGCCAGCAAAAGGGGCACAGATACGCAGTATTTT	CASKRGTDTQYF
TRBV28	TRBJ1-5	few	TRBD1	TGTGCCAGCAGGGGGGACAGCATACTCTCTAGCAATCAGCCCCAGCATTTT	CASRGDSILSSNQPQHF
TRBV29-1	TRBJ2-7	NA	NA	TGCAGCGTTGTTGGACAAACTGAGCAGTACTTC	CSVVGQTEQYF
TRBV20-1	TRBJ1-1	NA	NA	TGCAGTGCTGGCCGGCGGGCCCGAGGCAACACTGAAGCTTTCTTT	CSAGRRARGNTEAFF
TRBV7-8	TRBJ2-7	NA	NA	TGTGCCAGCAGCTTAGTTTCCCCGTCCTACGAGCAGTACTTC	CASSLVSPSYEQYF
TRBV2	TRBJ2-5	many	TRBD1	TGTGCCAGCAGTGAAGGGGGACAGATATTCTACGAGACCCAGTACTTC	CASSEGGQIFYETQYF
TRBV6-1	TRBJ1-5	few	TRBD1	TGTGCCAGCAGTAAGGGACAGGGGTTTAATAGCAATCAGCCCCAGCATTTT	CASSKGQGFNSNQPQHF
TRBV6-1	TRBJ1-4	NA	NA	TGTGCCAGCAGTGACCAGGGACTGAGTAATGAAAAACTGTTTTTT	CASSDQGLSNEKLFF
TRBV27	TRBJ1-6	NA	TRBD1	TGTGCCAGCACCTATTCCGGGACAGGTGGGATGAGCTCCTATAATTCACCCCTCCACTTT	CASTYSGTGGMSSYNSPLHF
TRBV28	TRBJ2-7	NA	TRBD2	TGTGCCAGCTCACCACGCAGCGGGAGTTTTGACGAGCAGTACTTC	CASSPRSGSFDEQYF
TRBV7-6	TRBJ2-1	NA	TRBD1	TGTGCCAGCAGCCAAGGGACAGGGACTTCCTACAATGAGCAGTTCTTC	CASSQGTGTSYNEQFF
TRBV27	TRBJ2-3	many	TRBD2	TGTGCCAGCACACCCTTAGCGGGAGGAGATACGCAGTATTTT	CASTPLAGGDTQYF
TRBV6-2/TRBV6-3	TRBJ1-5	few	NA	TGTGCCTTCCCACTTGGCAATCAGCCCCAGCATTTT	CAFPLGNQPQHF
TRBV6-1	TRBJ1-6	few	TRBD1	TGTGCCAGCAGTGTAACAGGGGCCTTCGGTTCACCCCTCCACTTT	CASSVTGAFGSPLHF
TRBV7-8	TRBJ1-5	NA	NA	TGTGCCAGCAGCTTCCAGGCGGGTAGCAATCAGCCCCAGCATTTT	CASSFQAGSNQPQHF
TRBV28	TRBJ2-5	many	TRBD2	TGTGCCAGCAGTGGCGCGGGAGTTTGGGAGACCCAGTACTTC	CASSGAGVWETQYF
TRBV3-1	TRBJ2-7	NA	NA	TGTGCCAGCAGCACTTGGGGGTCCTACGAGCAGTACTTC	CASSTWGSYEQYF
TRBV3-1	TRBJ2-3	many	NA	TGTGCCAGCAGCTTACGGTTTGGGGGCGCAGATACGCAGTATTTT	CASSLRFGGADTQYF
TRBV6-2/TRBV6-3	TRBJ2-7	many	NA	TGTGCCAGTCAGTTGGAGGAGCTCAGGGAGTTCGCCTCCTACGAGCAGTACTTC	CASQLEELREFASYEQYF
TRBV19	TRBJ1-1	many	NA	TGTGCCAGTAGACCCTCCTCGAAGGGGCAGAGGAACACTGAAGCTTTCTTT	CASRPSSKGQRNTEAFF
TRBV3-1	TRBJ1-1	few	NA	TGTGCCAGCAGCCCCCGGCCGATGAACACTGAAGCTTTCTTT	CASSPRPMNTEAFF
TRBV7-8	TRBJ1-2	many	NA	TGTGCCAGCAGCTCCGACACCTATGGCTACACCTTC	CASSSDTYGYTF
TRBV6-2/TRBV6-3	TRBJ2-4	NA	TRBD2	TGTGCCAGCAGTTCCGGACTAGCGGGAGAAGTGTACTTC	CASSSGLAGEVYF
TRBV4-1	TRBJ2-3	many	TRBD2	TGCGCCAGCAGCCAAGTTGATAGCGGGAGTTCAGATACGCAGTATTTT	CASSQVDSGSSDTQYF
TRBV7-8	TRBJ1-6	few	NA	TGTGCCAGCCGTGGCCCGGGACTGAGCTATAATTCACCCCTCCACTTT	CASRGPGLSYNSPLHF
TRBV7-6	TRBJ2-5	few	NA	TGTGCCAGCAGCCAAGGGAATCGAGAGACCCAGTACTTC	CASSQGNRETQYF
TRBV9	TRBJ2-7	few	TRBD2	TGTGCCAGCAGCGTAGCGGGAAGCGGGAGAGGCGAGCAGTACTTC	CASSVAGSGRGEQYF
TRBV20-1	TRBJ2-7	few	NA	TGCAGTGCTAGCCGAAATGGCAACGAGCAGTACTTC	CSASRNGNEQYF
TRBV6-1	TRBJ2-3	NA	NA	TGTGCCACCCAGAACGTTCCTAGCACAGATACGCAGTATTTT	CATQNVPSTDTQYF
TRBV27	TRBJ2-5	NA	NA	TGTGCCAGCAGTTTAACTGGGGGTGAGGGGCGCCCCCAAGAGACCCAGTACTTC	CASSLTGGEGRPQETQYF
TRBV5-1	TRBJ1-1	NA	NA	TGCGCCAGCAGCTTAACCGGGCTCCCGAACACTGAAGCTTTCTTT	CASSLTGLPNTEAFF
TRBV20-1	TRBJ2-7	few	NA	TGCAGTGCCGTCCCCCAGCGGCCACCTCTCTACGAGCAGTACTTC	CSAVPQRPPLYEQYF
TRBV12-3/TRBV12-4	TRBJ2-7	few	NA	TGTGCCAGCAGTAACGGGGTGCTGAGGGAGCAGTACTTC	CASSNGVLREQYF
TRBV30	TRBJ1-4	NA	NA	TGTGCCTGGAGTAACAGGTTGGCCAGTGAAAAACTGTTTTTT	CAWSNRLASEKLFF
TRBV12-5	TRBJ2-1	many	NA	TGTGCTAGTGGTTTTGGCGGGCTTAGGGGTTACAATGAGCAGTTCTTC	CASGFGGLRGYNEQFF
TRBV2	TRBJ2-2	NA	TRBD2	TGTGCCAGCAGGGGGACTAGAGCGGACACCGGGGAGCTGTTTTTT	CASRGTRADTGELFF
TRBV6-1	TRBJ2-1	many	TRBD1	TGTGCCAGCAGTGTCATCGACAGGGGAAATGAGCAGTTCTTC	CASSVIDRGNEQFF